This TCR beta chain was sequenced in a study of T cells in localized non-small cell lung cancer (dated by TCRdb to about 2020). For the study in its entirety: The study analyzed T cell repertoires of 200 to 300 early-stage NSCLC patients, comparing tumors and uninvolved tumor-adjacent lungs. The cohort comprised roughly 220 treatment-naïve NSCLC patients with resected, localized lung tumors. NSCLC patients had a mean age of around 70 years, and 129 were male and over 85 female.

At diagnosis, tumor, uninvolved tumor-adjacent lung and peripheral blood were collected and then preserved as a mix of FFPE and fresh-frozen material. For TCR repertoire profiling, the blood samples were analyzed as peripheral blood mononuclear cells. The germline V gene (reference sequence) sets CDR1 to LNHDA and CDR2 to SQIVND. Measured from the cysteine to the phenylalanine, the CDR3 is 16 residues long. Just CDR3 DNA is preserved here, 48 bases in frame from base 1. Compared with germline, V lacks 7 bases and J lacks 2 bases; bases without a gene match: 11. The immunoSEQ Assay was used to sequence TCR beta CDR3 regions from DNA. Regarding the original processing steps: To compute T cell density, TCR beta template counts were normalized to usable DNA, which was estimated by amplifying housekeeping genes. Richness was estimated using the preseqR package, with extrapolation to 400,000 templates for PBMC samples and to 120,000 templates for tissue samples. Clonality was defined by subtracting Pielou's evenness from one. To identify tissue-enriched TCRs, differential abundance testing was run on productive amino-acid clonotypes with a minimum total count of 5 and an alpha of 0.1. The Jaccard Index and the Morisita Overlap Index were used to measure how much the repertoires overlapped between compartments. TCR beta CDR3s were clustered by GLIPH together with public tetramer-defined viral CDR3s, and at least three viral sequences plus V-gene enrichment were required for viral motifs. In TCRdb, the immuneACCESS table is reduced to in-frame sequences with V and J assigned. These tables do not hold every clone; where another copy was compared, an unresolved V gene accounts for under half, and the others remain unexplained. V and J calls and clone size are those listed in that table; D and trimming were worked out from the DNA. The sample table holds roughly 66,000 clones, of which 90% were seen once. The ten biggest clones cover roughly 1.8% of the sample.

This clone was seen just once. Its antigen remains undetermined. Base qualities are not provided; no much larger clone lies one nucleotide away. Results and caveats for the whole study, not just this receptor: A median of about 61 of the top 100 tumor clones turned up in the paired uninvolved adjacent lung, and 25 to 30 of those clones also ranked among the top 100 of that same adjacent lung. Because the study design was exploratory, TCR variables were selected using unadjusted p-values without false-discovery rate correction. Higher T cell density in blood was associated with longer overall survival, whereas higher clonality in adjacent lung was associated with shorter survival. Because multi-region tumor sequencing was not done, intratumor heterogeneity could not be ruled out. Uninvolved tumor-adjacent lung showed the highest T cell clonality, higher than tumor, which suggests more focused antigenic responses in the uninvolved tumor-adjacent lung.

Sequencing was performed on peripheral blood, taken before any cancer treatment. This sequence originates from a woman between 35 and 70 years old with stage I lung adenocarcinoma. Recombination linked TRBV19 to TRBJ1-5, and TRBD1 aligns with 7 junction nucleotides. The CDR3 region: CASKRGDRAGNQPQHF. The nucleotides are TGTGCCAGTAAACGAGGCGACAGGGCTGGCAATCAGCCCCAGCATTTT.